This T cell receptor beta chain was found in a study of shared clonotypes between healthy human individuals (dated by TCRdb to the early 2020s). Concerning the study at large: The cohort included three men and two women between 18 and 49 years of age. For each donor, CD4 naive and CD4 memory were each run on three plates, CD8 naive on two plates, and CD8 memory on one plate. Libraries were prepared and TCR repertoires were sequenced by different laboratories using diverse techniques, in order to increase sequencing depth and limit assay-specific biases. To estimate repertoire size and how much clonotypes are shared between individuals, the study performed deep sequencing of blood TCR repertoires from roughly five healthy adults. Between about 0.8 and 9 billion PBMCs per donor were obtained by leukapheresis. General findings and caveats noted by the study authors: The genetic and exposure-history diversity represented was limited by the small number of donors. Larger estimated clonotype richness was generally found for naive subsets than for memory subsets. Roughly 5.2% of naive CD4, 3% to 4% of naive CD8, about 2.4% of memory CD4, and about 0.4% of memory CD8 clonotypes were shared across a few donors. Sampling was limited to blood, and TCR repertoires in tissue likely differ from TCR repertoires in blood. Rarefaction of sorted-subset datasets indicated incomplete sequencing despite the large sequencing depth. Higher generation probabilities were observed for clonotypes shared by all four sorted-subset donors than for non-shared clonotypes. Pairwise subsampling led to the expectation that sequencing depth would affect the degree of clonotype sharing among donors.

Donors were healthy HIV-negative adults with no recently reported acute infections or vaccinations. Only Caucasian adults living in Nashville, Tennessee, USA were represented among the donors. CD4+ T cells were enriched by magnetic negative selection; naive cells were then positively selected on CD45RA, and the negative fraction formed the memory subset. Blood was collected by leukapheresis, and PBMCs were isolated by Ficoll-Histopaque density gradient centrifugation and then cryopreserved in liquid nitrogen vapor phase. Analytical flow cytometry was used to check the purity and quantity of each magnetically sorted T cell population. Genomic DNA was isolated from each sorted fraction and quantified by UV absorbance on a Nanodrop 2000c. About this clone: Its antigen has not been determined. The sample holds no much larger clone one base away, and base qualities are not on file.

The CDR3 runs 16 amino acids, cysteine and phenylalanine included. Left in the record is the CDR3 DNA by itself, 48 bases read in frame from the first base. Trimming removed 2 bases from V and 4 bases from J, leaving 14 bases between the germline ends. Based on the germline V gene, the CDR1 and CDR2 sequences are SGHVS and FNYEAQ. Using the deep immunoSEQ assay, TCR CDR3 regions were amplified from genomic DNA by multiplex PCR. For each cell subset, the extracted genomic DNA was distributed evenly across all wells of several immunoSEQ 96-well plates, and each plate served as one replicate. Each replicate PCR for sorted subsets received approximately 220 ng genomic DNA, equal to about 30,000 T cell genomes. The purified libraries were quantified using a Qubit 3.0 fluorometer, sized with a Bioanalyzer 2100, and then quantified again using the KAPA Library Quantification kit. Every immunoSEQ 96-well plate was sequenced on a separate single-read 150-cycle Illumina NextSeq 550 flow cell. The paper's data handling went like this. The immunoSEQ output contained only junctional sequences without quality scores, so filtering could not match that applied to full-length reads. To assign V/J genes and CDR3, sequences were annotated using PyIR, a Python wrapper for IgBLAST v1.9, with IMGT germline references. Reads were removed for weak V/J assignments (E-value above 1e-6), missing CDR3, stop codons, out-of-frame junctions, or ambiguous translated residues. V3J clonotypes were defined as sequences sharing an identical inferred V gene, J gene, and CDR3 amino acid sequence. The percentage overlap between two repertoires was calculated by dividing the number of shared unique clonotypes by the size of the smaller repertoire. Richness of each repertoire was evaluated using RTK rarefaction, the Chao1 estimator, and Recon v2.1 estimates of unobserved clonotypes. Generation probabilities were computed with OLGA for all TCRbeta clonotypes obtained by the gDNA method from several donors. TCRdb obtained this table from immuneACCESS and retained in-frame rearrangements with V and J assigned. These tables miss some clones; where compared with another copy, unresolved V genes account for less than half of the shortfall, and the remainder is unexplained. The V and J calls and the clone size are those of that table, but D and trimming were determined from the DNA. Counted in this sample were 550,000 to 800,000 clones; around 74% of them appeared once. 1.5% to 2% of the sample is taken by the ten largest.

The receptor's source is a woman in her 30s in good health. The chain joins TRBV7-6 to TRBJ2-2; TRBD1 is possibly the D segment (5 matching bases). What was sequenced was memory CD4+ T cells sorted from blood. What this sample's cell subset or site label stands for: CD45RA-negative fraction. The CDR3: CASSLMPGHTTGELFF. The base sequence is TGTGCCAGCAGCTTAATGCCAGGGCATACCACCGGGGAGCTGTTTTTT.